What follows describes a single T cell receptor beta chain. No cognate antigen has been identified for it. Per-base qualities were not stored, and no clone one base away is much larger. This sample was taken from a study of blood T cell repertoires in COVID-19 (dated by TCRdb to 2020 to 2022). As for the study more broadly: Samples covering the acute and convalescent phases of COVID-19 were provided by collaborators in the United States, Italy and Spain. The prospective study material was composed of cDNA or gDNA derived from T cells, B-cell-depleted T cells, or PBMCs. The dataset comprised deeply sampled blood TCRbeta repertoires from subjects exposed to, actively infected with, or recovered from COVID-19. The repertoires were made available in a free public database intended to serve as a resource for research on the immune response to SARS-CoV-2. The samples were drawn from two sources: the first 160 participants of the ongoing ImmuneRACE study, and 1,200 or so subjects contributed by 6 global collaborators. Sample metadata almost always included a de-identified subject ID, COVID-19 status, age in years and sex. HLA class I and class II types, where available, came from metadata supplied by the sample provider rather than from assay-based typing.

Whole blood was collected in K2EDTA tubes by collaborating institutions according to the institutions' own protocols. For TCRbeta analysis, collaborators shipped samples in one of three forms: frozen whole blood, isolated PBMCs, or DNA extracted from either of those sample types. The CDR3 goes from the cysteine to the phenylalanine over 15 residues. This entry keeps only the CDR3 DNA: 45 bases, framed from base 1. Between the V and J ends, shortened by 1 base and 0 bases respectively, the junction contains 10 bases. CDR1 and CDR2 are drawn from the germline V gene: MDHEN, SYDVKM. Study-level results and caveats: Clinical and demographic metadata were provided uncurated, with the amount varying by source and participant.

TCRbeta CDR3 regions were amplified from genomic DNA by means of the immunoSEQ Assay, a bias-controlled multiplex PCR. The study's own analysis went as follows. The number of nucleated cells in each sample was estimated from the amplification of reference gene primers within the assay. Sequence reads were collapsed and filtered to measure the absolute abundance of every unique TCRbeta CDR3 rearrangement. For each sample, productive Simpson clonality was calculated as the square root of Simpson's diversity index over productive rearrangements. In TCRdb, the immuneACCESS table is reduced to in-frame sequences with V and J assigned. These tables do not hold every clone; where another copy was compared, an unresolved V gene accounts for under half, and the others remain unexplained. V, J and clone size were drawn from that table, and D and trimming were deduced from the DNA. Across this sample there are some 250,000 clones, with around 83% seen only once. The biggest ten clones account for 5.7% of the sample.

The V and J genes are TRBV28 and TRBJ2-7, with an unclear D gene assignment. Sequenced material: peripheral blood. This receptor was obtained from a man older than 75 with acute or convalescent COVID-19. The bases are TGTGCCAGCAGTTTATTAGGCGGTAACTCCTACGAGCAGTACTTC. The encoded protein is CASSLLGGNSYEQYF.